Many counts were recorded for the clone carrying this T cell receptor (beta chain). Its antigen is not known. The V and J ends lost 7 bases and 0 bases respectively, with 10 bases between them. CDR1 is SNHLY, CDR2 FYNNEI, per germline. The CDR3 consists of 14 residues. Indicated time point: newly diagnosed GD, antithyroid drugs for less than 3 months. The authors made the TCR library using RNA they extracted from PBMCs. The patients included were those that came from an endocrinology department in Xi'an, China. These data originate in a study of regulatory T cells in long-lasting Graves disease. Findings and caveats of the study: A limited number of samples was an acknowledged limitation. With persistent disease, TRBV28, TRBJ1-2 and TRBJ2-5 were the favored segments.

Sequencing libraries for TCR beta were prepared with iRepertoire HTBI primers and Arm-PCR of CDR3 regions. TCRdb ran MiXCR on the multiplex PCR reads and lists one entry per CDR3 protein. Here the sample spans about 450,000 distinct CDR3 sequences, approximately 16% being singletons. The same sample was also studied in work on T cells in Graves' hyperthyroidism and ophthalmopathy. That report notes: The HTBI primer set drove a first-round RT-PCR of the TCR CDR3.

This sequence joins TRBV2 and TRBJ1-3, with D uncertain. This TCR came from a young woman with Graves disease. This specimen consisted of peripheral blood mononuclear cells (PBMCs), obtained at new diagnosis, from a patient treated with antithyroid drugs. This CDR3 is CASTRSNSGNTIYF. The CDR3 DNA sequence: TGTGCCAGCACGAGGAGCAACTCTGGAAACACCATATATTTT.